This passage covers 12 T cell receptor beta chains from one sample sequenced in a study of CD8+CD57+ T cells in acquired aplastic anemia (dated by TCRdb to 2016 to 2018). Sequencer: Illumina HiSeq 2000. Genomic DNA was used as template for profiling of TCR beta VDJ combinations and CDR3 sequences. TCRdb reprocessed the public reads (quality trimming at Q25 with fastp, clone calling with MiXCR) and kept in-frame beta chains. Each record represents a unique CDR3 protein, reported with the most common genes and DNA among its rows. This sample gives a few hundred thousand distinct CDR3 sequences in total; approximately 82% of them show up just once. The top ten constitute about two fifths of the sample. The patients picked for sequencing were ones in whom flow cytometry had shown an expansion of CD8+CD57+ cells. The sample comprised sorted CD4+, CD8+, or CD8+CD57+ T cells (not recorded which) from PBMCs. The receptors shown here come from a human donor with aplastic anemia.

The rearrangement uses TRBV7-2 and TRBJ1-6; TRBD1 agrees at 8 bases. The CDR3 covers 15 residues. J lost 9 bases, V lost 4 bases, and 8 bases had no gene match. The germline CDR1 and CDR2 sequences are SGHTA and FQGNSA. The CDR3 DNA reads as TGTGCCAGCAGCTCAATCGACAGGGGACTTTCACCCCTCCACTTT. Residues: CASSSIDRGLSPLHF.

This clonotype was recorded only once. This chain links TRBV11-3 with TRBJ2-4, with D perhaps TRBD2 (5 bases). Germline-derived CDR1 and CDR2 are SGHNT and YENEEA. V gave up 11 bases and J gave up 10 bases, with 18 bases separating them. The CDR3 is 12 amino acids. In DNA, the CDR3 is TGTGCCGGCGGAGGAGCTCGGAAAATTCAGTACTTC. Its protein is CAGGGARKIQYF.

This clonotype was observed a few times. The CDR3 does not close with the conserved phenylalanine or tryptophan, likely indicating a read error. The DNA is left out, because the CDR3 cannot be placed on it with certainty; the CDR3 is given as TCRdb lists it. V and J are TRBV7-9 and TRBJ2-3; TRBD2 is the table's D call and was not checked against the DNA. Germline CDR1 and CDR2: SEHNR and FQNEAQ (reference sequence). The CDR3 length is 12 residues, termini included. The chain's CDR3 is CASSFQRSGGYD.

This clonotype was seen more than once but under ten times. The chain links TRBV6-1 to TRBJ1-6; D ambiguous. This CDR3 has 12 residues. The germline V and J ends were trimmed by 7 bases and 9 bases, with 10 bases remaining between them. Germline CDR1 MNHNS, CDR2 SASEGT. This chain's CDR3 is CASKRGGSPLHF. In DNA, the CDR3 is TGTGCCAGCAAGCGAGGCGGTTCACCCCTCCACTTT.

Worth noting for this clonotype: One end of the junction is discordant with germline, which a read error may explain. This rearrangement joins TRBV7-2 to TRBJ1-6; TRBD1 might be the D (6 bases). The CDR3 runs to 15 residues. The V gene's germline CDR1 is SGHTA and CDR2 FQGNSA. CDR3 in DNA: TGTGCCAGCAGCTTGGGCGGGGGACACCATTCGCAGTTTTACTTT. Protein sequence: CASSLGGGHHSQFYF.

The chain employs TRBV11-1 and TRBJ2-3; 10 nucleotides match TRBD1. The ends lost 11 bases at V and 2 bases at J; junction bases unmatched: 13. Germline values: CDR1 SGHAT, CDR2 FQDESV (reference sequence). This CDR3 comprises 16 residues. The CDR3 loop is CAGVLGTGDHTDTQYF. The CDR3 region has the DNA TGTGCCGGCGTCCTCGGGACAGGGGATCACACAGATACGCAGTATTTT. Supplemented by reference TRBV11-1 and TRBJ2-3, the full variable domain reads EAEVAQSPRYKITEKSQAVAFWCDPISGHATLYWYRQILGQGPELLVQFQDESVVDDSQLPKDRFSAERLKGVDSTLKIQPAELGDSAMYLCAGVLGTGDHTDTQYFGPGTRLTVL.

The V gene is TRBV5-1, the J gene TRBJ1-6; D is uncertain. The V gene lost 4 bases and the J gene lost 6 bases, with 17 bases spanning the gap. CDR1 and CDR2 (germline): SGHRS, YFSETQ. CDR3 length: 16 residues. CDR3 nucleotide sequence: TGCGCCAGCAGCGTGTGCAGCATCAACTCTAATTCACCCCTCCACTTT. Its translation: CASSVCSINSNSPLHF.

With regard to this clonotype: Because the CDR3's place on the DNA is in doubt, the DNA is left out and the CDR3 is given as listed by TCRdb. CDR3 loop: CASSVGAYEQYFYF. V is TRBV7-9 and J is TRBJ2-7; TRBD2 is the table's D call and was not checked against the DNA. Germline CDR1 reads SEHNR; CDR2 reads FQNEAQ (reference sequence). The CDR3 has 14 amino acids, counting both end residues.

Of note for this clonotype: One end of the junction fails to match germline, which may point to a read error. This chain uses TRBV7-8 with TRBJ1-2; no clear D gene. Germline lookup yields CDR1 SGHVS and CDR2 FQNEAQ. CDR3 length equals 13 residues. CDR3 amino acids: CASSLAVAADTHF. In DNA form, the CDR3 reads TGTGCCAGCAGCTTAGCGGTTGCAGCTGATACGCACTTC.

As regards this clonotype: This likely comes from a read error, as the CDR3 has no conserved phenylalanine or tryptophan at its end. The DNA is omitted, as the CDR3 cannot be located on it reliably, and the CDR3 follows TCRdb's listing. V and J are TRBV7-9 and TRBJ2-3; the table's D call, TRBD2, has no DNA check behind it. The CDR3 is 13 amino acids long, termini counted. CDR1 is SEHNR and CDR2 is FQNEAQ in the germline V gene (reference sequence). The CDR3 sequence: CASSFERSGGQDE.

This clonotype was observed once. The chain recombines TRBV9 with TRBJ1-4; D unresolved. Germline-derived CDR1 and CDR2 are SGDLS and YYNGEE. The V end was cut by 0 bases, the J end by 13 bases, with 19 bases between. The CDR3 extends over 15 amino acids. The DNA for the CDR3 is TGTGCCAGCAGCGTAGGGGTCTCGAGTAATCAGCCACTGTTTTTT. Translation: CASSVGVSSNQPLFF.

As regards this clonotype: Because the CDR3 is missing its conserved closing phenylalanine or tryptophan, this is likely a read error. The DNA is left out, because the CDR3 cannot be placed on it with certainty; the CDR3 is given as TCRdb lists it. The J gene is TRBJ1-5, the V gene TRBV7-9. Germline-derived CDR1 and CDR2 are SEHNR and FQNEAQ (reference sequence). The CDR3 sequence runs 13 residues, both termini included. Here the CDR3 reads CASSFQGSGGHHD.